Reported below is one T cell receptor beta chain. The sample comes from a study of blood T cell repertoires in COVID-19. TCRdb's copy holds only in-frame clones and misses some; the assay was immunoSEQ multiplex PCR. In the table there are about 130,000 clones, 86% of which are singletons. Trimming pared 5 bases from V and 5 bases from J, leaving 16 bases between. CDR1 is MGHDK, CDR2 SYGVNS, per germline. There are 15 residues in the CDR3. Patients from Seattle were sampled longitudinally, starting during active infection. Sequences were obtained from peripheral blood. The chain has TRBV25-1 and TRBJ1-5, with D possibly matching TRBD1 (6 bases). The TCR sequence derives from a woman in her 70s with COVID-19, enrolled during active disease. CDR3 bases: TGTGCCAGCAGTCCCCGGGGGGCGCTTCATCAGCCCCAGCATTTT. Translation gives CASSPRGALHQPQHF.